Reported below is one T cell receptor (beta chain). J gave up 7 bases and V 6 bases, and 4 bases lay outside the gene matches. The CDR3 contains 14 residues. In germline, CDR1 is WSHSY, CDR2 SAAADI. These data are taken from a study of early T cells in non-severe SARS-CoV-2 infection. TCRdb re-derived calls from the 5' RACE reads in MiXCR, one entry per CDR3 protein. The sample gives some 61,000 distinct CDR3 sequences, roughly 9% of which show up once; 3.9% is in the top ten. This rearrangement joins TRBV10-2 to TRBJ1-4, with 11 bases that match TRBD1. The sample was whole blood, taken at baseline. The TCR was taken from an adult who was a healthcare worker with PCR-confirmed SARS-CoV-2 infection or an uninfected control (not recorded which). The CDR3 loop reads CASSAGTGGEKLFF. Written as DNA, the CDR3 is TGCGCCAGCAGCGCCGGGACAGGGGGTGAAAAACTGTTTTTT.